This T cell receptor (beta chain) was documented in a study of Graves' ophthalmopathy and Graves' hyperthyroidism (dated by TCRdb to between 2017 and 2018). Study-wide context: Peripheral blood samples were taken at the time of initial diagnosis, before any treatment was given. The approximately 100 discovery patients were randomly split 7:3 into training and test sets. In total, 135 blood samples were TCR-sequenced: approximately 40 ophthalmopathy, under 85 hyperthyroidism and roughly 17 hyperthyroidism-to-ophthalmopathy patients. The study used TCR beta repertoire signatures to distinguish Graves' ophthalmopathy from Graves' hyperthyroidism and to predict progression to ophthalmopathy. The independent validation cohort included approximately 19 hyperthyroidism patients plus 17 patients who later progressed from hyperthyroidism to ophthalmopathy. After sampling, hyperthyroidism patients received methimazole starting at 30 mg daily, and ophthalmopathy patients received high-dose intravenous methylprednisolone. To explore V-J signatures that distinguish ophthalmopathy from hyperthyroidism, a discovery set of about a hundred patients was enrolled, made up of 40 to 45 with ophthalmopathy and around 57 with stable hyperthyroidism. T-cell repertoires of thyroid tissue and blood were compared in several hyperthyroidism patients. What the authors observed across the whole study: In validation, the model predicted ophthalmopathy progression with over 60% sensitivity and roughly 72% specificity; more than ten predicted patients were CT-confirmed with GO in a median of roughly 6.8 months. Among expanded thyroid clonotypes with frequency above 0.001, most also showed up in blood, which suggests that blood repertoires may reflect the thyroid immune response. No statistical method was used to predetermine the sample size, and group allocation was not hidden from the investigators. In cross-validation, the 13-signature model distinguished ophthalmopathy from stable hyperthyroidism with 87.88% sensitivity and about 81% specificity, while in the test set the corresponding values were 80% and 75%.

For repertoire sequencing, TCR beta CDR3 regions were amplified from RNA transcripts. A first-round RT-PCR used HTBI primers with the Qiagen OneStep RT-PCR kit, followed by a second-round multiplex PCR, size selection and purification. Libraries were sequenced paired-end with 100 bp reads on an Illumina HiSeq2000. Turning to the authors' computational methods: Reads were processed with SOAPnuke, discarding reads with adapters, uncalled bases, mean Phred below 15, or no exact constant-primer or identifier match. High-quality paired reads were merged with COPE v1.2.5. Clonotypes were defined as unique nucleotide sequences and were aligned to IMGT TRB V, D and J references using MiTCR v1.1. Only V-J combinations with frequency above 0.0001 were analysed, covering 99% to 99.2% of repertoires. For each V-J combination, a TCR clonal expansion and chaos score was defined as the ratio of F50 clonal expansion to chaos observed in the TCRdist matrix. Welch's t-statistics and random forest were used to narrow the features down to over ten V-J combinations, which were then fed into a naive Bayes classifier. The Morisita-Horn index was used to measure how similar the thyroid and blood repertoires were. Clones were called with MiXCR by TCRdb after fastp trimmed the public reads at Q25, and only in-frame beta chains were retained. All rows with the same CDR3 protein become a single entry with the most common DNA and genes. In this record, the V and J calls reflect TCRdb's handling and not the investigators' own analysis. The sample includes under 800,000 distinct CDR3 sequences, with about a fifth observed a single time. Clones ranked in the top ten supply more than 5.5% of the sample.

To note about this clonotype: This clone's antigen is unknown. No base qualities exist here, and no much larger clone lies one base off it.

A patient counted as having stable hyperthyroidism if there was no progression to ophthalmopathy within 18 months of follow-up. Patients with hyperthyroidism were aged 18 to 65 years, had been newly diagnosed, and had a disease duration of less than 2 months. Patients were excluded if they had other autoimmune diseases, uncontrolled infections, pregnancy or lactation. Diagnosis relied on clinical symptoms, serum thyroxine, TRAb, thyroid ultrasound and orbital computed tomography. Using Ficoll-Paque density gradient centrifugation, PBMCs were isolated from 9 to 10 ml of fresh peripheral blood. Total RNA was extracted using Trizol reagent, and RNA quality was checked on an Agilent 2100 Bioanalyzer. The germline V gene supplies CDR1 MGHRA and CDR2 YSYEKL. Trimming takes 1 base off V and 3 bases off J; junction bases not matched to a gene: 8. From its cysteine to its phenylalanine, the CDR3 spans 17 amino acids. The only DNA kept is the CDR3, 51 bases in frame from the first base.

This clonotype was sampled from a woman aged 18-29 years with stable Graves' hyperthyroidism. Some clones in this sample may be carry-over from other donors' samples. Donor details come from another sample of the same person, matched by shared clones. The sample comprised peripheral blood. Here the chain combines TRBV4-1 and TRBJ1-3; TRBD1 matches 8 bases in the middle. The CDR3 has the sequence CASSQGRQGRVGNTIYF. In nucleotide form, the sequence is TGCGCCAGCAGCCAAGGCCGACAGGGGCGGGTTGGAAACACCATATATTTT.